Listed here are 14 T cell receptor beta chains from one sample, sequenced in a study of blood T cells in healthy people across ages. A second 7 to 11 cycle PCR used barcoded and J-beta primers. TCRdb ran MiXCR on the 5' RACE reads and lists one entry per CDR3 protein. This sample has about 650,000 distinct CDR3 sequences; over 40% occur once, and the top ten carry roughly 14%. The material sequenced was blood. Receptor source: a woman aged 80 or over in good health.

The rearrangement links TRBV4-3 to TRBJ1-1; 10 positions match TRBD1. The V and J ends lost 0 bases and 10 bases, in that order; junction bases with no gene match: 11. There are 16 residues in the CDR3. Germline CDR1 reads LGHNA; CDR2 reads YSLEER. The DNA for the CDR3 is TGCGCCAGCAGCCAAGAGGGACAGGGGCCCCTGTTCCCAGCTTTCTTT. This translates into CASSQEGQGPLFPAFF.

This clonotype was counted ten times or more. This sequence joins TRBV24-1 and TRBJ2-1; 12 positions agree with TRBD2. After removal of 4 bases from V and 9 bases from J, the junction contained 9 bases not matched to a gene. CDR3 length: 16 amino acids. Germline V gene sequence: CDR1 KGHDR, CDR2 SFDVKD. The CDR3: CATSEYLAGGLGEQFF. The CDR3 nucleotides are TGTGCCACCAGTGAATACCTAGCGGGAGGGCTAGGTGAGCAGTTCTTC.

This chain connects TRBV15 to TRBJ2-3; D not certain. V was pared by 0 bases and J by 4 bases, with 11 bases between. The germline CDR1 and CDR2 sequences are LNHNV and YYDKDF (reference sequence). This CDR3 is built from 15 residues. The CDR3, as DNA: TGTGCCACCAGCAGAGACAGGCCGTTGGCAGATACGCAGTATTTT. Residues: CATSRDRPLADTQYF.

On this clonotype itself: A much larger clone is a single base away; this may be a read error. The V and J genes are TRBV5-6 and TRBJ2-1; D is perhaps TRBD2 (6 bases). Germline values: CDR1 SGHDT, CDR2 YYEEEE. The CDR3 covers 15 residues. V lost 7 bases to trimming and J lost 15 bases, with 29 bases between them. The CDR3 sequence is CASGQLEGFRGTLFF. The CDR3, as DNA: TGTGCCAGCGGCCAATTGGAGGGGTTCCGGGGAACGCTGTTCTTC. The full variable domain, rest sourced from reference TRBV5-6 and TRBJ2-1, is DAGVTQSPTHLIKTRGQQVTLRCSPKSGHDTVSWYQQALGQGPQFIFQYYEEEERQRGNFPDRFSGHQFPNYSSELNVNALLLGDSALYLCASGQLEGFRGTLFFGPGTRLTVL.

The chain links TRBV28 to TRBJ1-1; 7 bases align to TRBD1. Germline CDR1 MDHEN, CDR2 SYDVKM. This CDR3 contains 15 residues. After removal of 5 bases from V and 2 bases from J, the junction contained 8 bases not matched to a gene. The CDR3 region has the DNA TGTGCCAGCAGTGTAGCCGGGACAGCCAACACTGAAGCTTTCTTT. Encoded protein: CASSVAGTANTEAFF.

As for this clonotype: This may arise from a read error, as a much more abundant clone is one base away. The CDR3 DNA follows: TGTGCCAGCGGTTTAGGGGGACAGACCTACGAGCAGTACTTC. Protein product: CASGLGGQTYEQYF. The genes are TRBV27 and TRBJ2-7, with 7 bases matching TRBD1. In germline, CDR1 is MNHEY, CDR2 SMNVEV (reference sequence). This CDR3 spans 14 amino acids.

As concerns this clonotype: A much larger clonotype is one base distant, so this may be a read error. The chain is built from TRBV4-1 and TRBJ2-7; no definite D call. Germline CDR1 MGHRA, CDR2 YSYEKL. This CDR3 contains 14 residues. The CDR3 region is CTSSQSPAVAEQYF. CDR3 nucleotide sequence: TGCACCAGCAGCCAATCGCCTGCTGTCGCCGAGCAGTACTTC.

This sequence joins TRBV4-1 and TRBJ2-5; 7 bases align to TRBD1. V shed 4 bases and J 1 base; nucleotides not matched to a gene: 6. The length of the CDR3 is 15 residues. From germline, CDR1 is MGHRA and CDR2 YSYEKL. CDR3 amino acids: CASSRWDSSQETQYF. The CDR3 DNA follows: TGCGCCAGCAGCCGATGGGACAGCAGCCAAGAGACCCAGTACTTC.

The chain is built from TRBV20-1 and TRBJ1-4, with D tentatively TRBD1 (5 bases). The V and J ends lost 0 bases and 3 bases respectively, with 11 bases between them. There are 15 residues in the CDR3. Germline-derived CDR1 and CDR2 are DFQATT and SNEGSKA (reference sequence). The CDR3 spells CSARDAGAPNEKLFF. For the CDR3, the DNA is TGCAGTGCTAGAGATGCCGGGGCCCCTAATGAAAAACTGTTTTTT.

This chain joins TRBV29-1 and TRBJ2-3, with 7 bases that match TRBD1. Germline values: CDR1 SQVTM, CDR2 ANQGSEA. There are 14 residues in the CDR3. Trimming cost V 5 bases and J 5 bases; bases outside gene matches: 10. CDR3 in DNA: TGCAGCGTTCCCCCGAGGGGGCAGGGAGATACGCAGTATTTT. This encodes CSVPPRGQGDTQYF.

In regard to this clonotype: This clone may be a read error of a much larger clone one base away. This rearrangement joins TRBV12-3 or TRBV12-4 to TRBJ2-3; D not resolved. V was trimmed by 6 bases and J by 4 bases, leaving 8 bases between them. The CDR3 has 12 residues. The CDR3 region is CASRPAADTQYF. CDR3 DNA: TGTGCCAGCAGACCTGCGGCAGATACGCAGTATTTT.

The table lists this clonotype with many counts. Here the CDR3 reads CASSLEDYYNEQFF. CDR3 bases: TGCGCCAGCAGCTTGGAGGACTACTACAATGAGCAGTTCTTC. J is TRBJ2-1 and V is TRBV5-1, with D perhaps matching TRBD2 (6 bases). This CDR3 has 14 amino acids. Germline V gene sequence: CDR1 SGHRS, CDR2 YFSETQ. Trimming left V 0 bases short and J 3 bases short, with 7 bases between.

The chain links TRBV20-1 to TRBJ1-5; no reliable D call. The germline V and J ends were trimmed by 0 bases and 6 bases, with 9 bases remaining between them. The CDR3 runs 13 residues. The germline gives CDR1 DFQATT, CDR2 SNEGSKA (reference sequence). The CDR3 loop is CSARDERFQPQHF. CDR3 sequence (DNA): TGCAGTGCTAGAGATGAGAGGTTTCAGCCCCAGCATTTT.

Many counts were recorded for this clonotype. This chain uses TRBV7-8 with TRBJ2-5, with a possible D match to TRBD2 (6 bases). Germline V lookup: CDR1 SGHVS, CDR2 FQNEAQ. Trimming left V 5 bases short and J 4 bases short, with 11 bases between. This CDR3 is built from 13 residues. CDR3 nucleotide sequence: TGTGCCAGCAGCCCAACCGGGGGAGAGACCCAGTACTTC. Translating gives CASSPTGGETQYF.